The present T cell receptor (beta chain) was sequenced within a study of Ad26.COV2.S vaccination and SARS-CoV-2 variants. TCRdb keeps only in-frame clones here, not all; method: immunoSEQ multiplex PCR. Of 300,000 to 350,000 clones detected, almost 90% appear once; the ten largest clones hold around 5.5%. The treatment denotes: roughly 20 received Ad26.COV2.S at low or high dose, single or two shots; about 5 received placebo; per-sample allocation not given. All samples were drawn on day 63, counting from the first vaccine or placebo injection. The CDR3 is made up of 13 amino acids. Trimming removed 5 bases at V and 0 bases at J, with 7 bases between. In germline, CDR1 is LGHNA, CDR2 YSLEER.

This TCR was sampled from a person between 18 and 59 years old who received the Ad26.COV2.S COVID-19 vaccine or a placebo. The sequencing here drew on peripheral blood, taken in a trial of Ad26.COV2.S vaccine versus placebo. This rearrangement joins TRBV4-3 to TRBJ2-5, with D unresolved. The CDR3: CASSLEYQETQYF. DNA for the CDR3: TGCGCCAGCAGCTTGGAGTACCAAGAGACCCAGTACTTC.